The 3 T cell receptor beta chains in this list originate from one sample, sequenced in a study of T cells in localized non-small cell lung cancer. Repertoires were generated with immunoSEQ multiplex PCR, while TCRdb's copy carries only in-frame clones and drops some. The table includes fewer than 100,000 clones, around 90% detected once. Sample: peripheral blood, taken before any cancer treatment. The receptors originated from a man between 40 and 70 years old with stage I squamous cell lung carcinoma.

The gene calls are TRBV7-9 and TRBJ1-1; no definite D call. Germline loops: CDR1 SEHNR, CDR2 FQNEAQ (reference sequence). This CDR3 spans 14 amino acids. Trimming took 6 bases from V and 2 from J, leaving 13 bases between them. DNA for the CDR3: TGTGCCAGCAGGGGAATGTGGGTTAACACTGAAGCTTTCTTT. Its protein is CASRGMWVNTEAFF.

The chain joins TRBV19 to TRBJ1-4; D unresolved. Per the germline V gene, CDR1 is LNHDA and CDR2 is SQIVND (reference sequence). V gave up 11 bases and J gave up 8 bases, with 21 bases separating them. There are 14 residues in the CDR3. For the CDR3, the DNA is TGTGCCTCAAGACGGGCGCCGGAGTGGGAAAAACTGTTTTTT. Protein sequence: CASRRAPEWEKLFF.

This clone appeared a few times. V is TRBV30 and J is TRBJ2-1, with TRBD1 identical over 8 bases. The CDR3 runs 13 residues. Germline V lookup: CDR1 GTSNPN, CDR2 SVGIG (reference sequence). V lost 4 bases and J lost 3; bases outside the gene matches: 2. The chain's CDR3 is CAWNRGFYNEQFF. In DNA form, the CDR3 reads TGTGCCTGGAACAGGGGGTTCTACAATGAGCAGTTCTTC.